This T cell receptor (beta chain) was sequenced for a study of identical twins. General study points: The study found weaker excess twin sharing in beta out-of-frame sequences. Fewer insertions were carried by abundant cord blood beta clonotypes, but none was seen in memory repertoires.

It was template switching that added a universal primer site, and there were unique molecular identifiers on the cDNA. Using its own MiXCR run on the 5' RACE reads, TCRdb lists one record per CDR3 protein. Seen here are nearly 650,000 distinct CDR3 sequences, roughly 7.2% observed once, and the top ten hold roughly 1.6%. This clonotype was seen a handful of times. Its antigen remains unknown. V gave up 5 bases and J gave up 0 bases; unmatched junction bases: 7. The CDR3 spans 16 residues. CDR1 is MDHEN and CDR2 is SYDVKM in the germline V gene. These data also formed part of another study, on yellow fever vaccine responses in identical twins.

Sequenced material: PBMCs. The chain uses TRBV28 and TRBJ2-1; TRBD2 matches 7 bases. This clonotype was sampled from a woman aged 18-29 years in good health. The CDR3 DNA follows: TGTGCCAGCAGTCCCCGGGACTACAGCTCCTACAATGAGCAGTTCTTC. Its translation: CASSPRDYSSYNEQFF.